These T cell receptor beta chains were read from a single sample in a study of blood T cell repertoires in COVID-19. Using immunoSEQ multiplex PCR, the repertoire was profiled, and TCRdb retains in-frame clones only, with some absent. Of fewer than 250,000 clones listed, around 86% were seen once; the top ten hold less than 8%. Sequencing input: PBMCs or T cells enriched from blood (not recorded which). The receptors derive from a man aged 25-45 years in a cohort exposed to, infected with or recovered from COVID-19 (not recorded which). The CDR3 runs from the conserved cysteine through the conserved F or W. D genes are given only for firm matches. Part of the rows lack a size; the others show once, few, many or a class for expanded clones.

TRBV27	NA	TRBD2	TRBJ2-7	CASSSVPGLAGFYEQYF	TGTGCCAGCAGTTCCGTCCCGGGACTAGCGGGTTTTTACGAGCAGTACTTC
TRBV28	NA	NA	TRBJ2-7	CASSFDDSSYEQYF	TGTGCCAGCAGTTTTGATGACAGCTCCTACGAGCAGTACTTC
TRBV28	NA	NA	TRBJ1-1	CASSPGGTEAFF	TGTGCCAGCAGTCCCGGAGGCACTGAAGCTTTCTTT
TRBV4-1	NA	TRBD1	TRBJ1-5	CASSPRNGQGNQPQHF	TGCGCCAGCAGCCCCCGAAACGGACAGGGGAATCAGCCCCAGCATTTT
TRBV20-1	NA	NA	TRBJ1-1	CRPTGNTEAFF	TGCAGACCTACAGGGAACACTGAAGCTTTCTTT
TRBV5-1	NA	TRBD1	TRBJ2-3	CASSLGQGSTDTQYF	TGCGCCAGCAGCTTAGGACAGGGGTCCACAGATACGCAGTATTTT
TRBV27	NA	NA	TRBJ2-1	CASSRLGENNEQFF	TGTGCCAGCAGTAGATTGGGAGAAAACAATGAGCAGTTCTTC
TRBV11-1	NA	TRBD2	TRBJ2-3	CASSLLAGTSTDTQYF	TGTGCCAGCAGCTTACTAGCGGGAACTAGCACAGATACGCAGTATTTT
TRBV5-1	NA	TRBD2	TRBJ2-7	CASSYNPGLAGGYEQYF	TGCGCCAGCAGTTACAACCCGGGACTAGCGGGGGGTTACGAGCAGTACTTC
TRBV5-1	NA	TRBD1	TRBJ2-5	CASSWTTGGEETQYF	TGCGCCAGCAGCTGGACTACAGGGGGAGAGGAGACCCAGTACTTC
TRBV6-4	NA	NA	TRBJ2-2	CASSAGENTGELFF	TGTGCCAGCAGTGCGGGGGAGAACACCGGGGAGCTGTTTTTT
TRBV7-9	NA	NA	TRBJ1-1	CASSFRLGGSNTEAFF	TGTGCCAGCAGCTTTCGCCTAGGGGGATCGAACACTGAAGCTTTCTTT
TRBV11-2	NA	NA	TRBJ2-1	CASSLRAGPPNNEQFF	TGTGCCAGCAGCTTAAGGGCGGGACCTCCGAACAATGAGCAGTTCTTC
TRBV7-3	NA	TRBD2	TRBJ2-1	CASSSQSDSGRIYNEQFF	TGTGCCAGCAGCTCACAATCAGATAGCGGGCGCATCTACAATGAGCAGTTCTTC
TRBV5-1	NA	TRBD2	TRBJ2-7	CASSVGLAGSYEQYF	TGCGCCAGCAGCGTGGGACTAGCGGGCTCCTACGAGCAGTACTTC
TRBV5-1	NA	TRBD2	TRBJ2-7	CASSELAGGPEQYF	TGCGCCAGCAGCGAACTAGCGGGAGGGCCCGAGCAGTACTTC
TRBV4-2	NA	NA	TRBJ1-3	CASSQDSSDLYSGNTIYF	TGTGCCAGCAGCCAAGATTCTAGTGATCTTTATTCTGGAAACACCATATATTTT
TRBV11-2	NA	NA	TRBJ2-7	CASSLEGHSYEQYF	TGTGCCAGCAGCTTAGAGGGACACTCCTACGAGCAGTACTTC
TRBV5-1	NA	TRBD2	TRBJ2-1	CASSTSGSSYNEQFF	TGCGCCAGCAGCACTAGCGGGAGTTCCTACAATGAGCAGTTCTTC
TRBV24-1	NA	TRBD1	TRBJ1-5	CATSENRGQGLGQPQHF	TGTGCCACCAGTGAGAACCGGGGACAGGGTTTGGGTCAGCCCCAGCATTTT
TRBV19	NA	NA	TRBJ1-1	CASSIGRSGGARAFF	TGTGCCAGTAGTATAGGGCGGTCCGGGGGTGCAAGGGCTTTCTTT
TRBV7-6	NA	NA	TRBJ2-7	CASSFRGSSYEQYF	TGTGCCAGCAGCTTTCGGGGGAGCTCCTACGAGCAGTACTTC
TRBV27	NA	TRBD2	TRBJ2-6	CASSSGLAGAPGANVLTF	TGTGCCAGCAGTTCGGGACTAGCGGGAGCCCCTGGGGCCAACGTCCTGACTTTC
TRBV6-6	few	NA	TRBJ2-4	CASSRTNLDIQYF	TGTGCCAGCAGTAGGACAAATCTGGACATTCAGTACTTC
TRBV7-3	NA	TRBD2	TRBJ2-1	CASSSSPGLANWFF	TGTGCCAGCAGCTCCTCCCCGGGACTAGCTAATTGGTTCTTC
TRBV5-1	NA	TRBD2	TRBJ2-5	CASRRRLAGDETQYF	TGCGCCAGCAGGAGGAGACTAGCGGGAGATGAGACCCAGTACTTC
TRBV28	NA	NA	TRBJ2-6	CASDGSGVGANVLTF	TGTGCCAGCGATGGCTCCGGGGTAGGGGCCAACGTCCTGACTTTC
TRBV5-6	NA	TRBD2	TRBJ2-2	CASSSIGTSGKTGELFF	TGTGCCAGCAGCTCTATCGGGACTAGCGGGAAGACCGGGGAGCTGTTTTTT
TRBV3-1/TRBV3-2	NA	NA	TRBJ2-5	CASSKITAGLETQYF	TGTGCCAGCAGCAAAATCACAGCAGGGCTCGAGACCCAGTACTTC
TRBV11-2	NA	TRBD1	TRBJ1-5	CASSPLRDSVGSNQPQHF	TGTGCCAGCAGCCCCCTCCGGGACAGCGTAGGAAGCAATCAGCCCCAGCATTTT
TRBV7-3	once	NA	TRBJ2-1	CASSLYLSSYNEQFF	TGTGCCAGCAGCTTATACTTAAGCTCCTACAATGAGCAGTTCTTC
TRBV2	NA	TRBD1	TRBJ1-2	CASSQLPGQGTGAF	TGTGCCAGCAGCCAACTCCCCGGACAGGGGACGGGGGCCTTC
TRBV14	NA	NA	TRBJ1-1	CASSLRANTEAFF	TGTGCCAGCAGCCTCAGGGCGAACACTGAAGCTTTCTTT
TRBV29-1	NA	TRBD1	TRBJ1-2	CSARGRNYGYTF	TGCAGCGCAAGGGGGCGGAACTATGGCTACACCTTC
TRBV11-2	NA	NA	TRBJ2-1	CASSLRGPNEQFF	TGTGCCAGCAGCTTAAGGGGCCCTAATGAGCAGTTCTTC
TRBV5-1	NA	TRBD1	TRBJ1-4	CASSAATGNEKLFF	TGCGCCAGCAGTGCGGCGACAGGGAATGAAAAACTGTTTTTT
TRBV5-4	NA	NA	TRBJ1-3	CASSLEINGNTIYF	TGTGCCAGCAGCCTAGAGATAAATGGAAACACCATATATTTT
TRBV10-1	NA	NA	TRBJ1-1	CASSSTGSAEAFF	TGCGCCAGCAGTTCAACAGGATCTGCGGAAGCTTTCTTT
TRBV10-3	few	NA	TRBJ1-1	CAISESSGGAGGNTEAFF	TGTGCCATCAGTGAGTCGTCTGGAGGTGCGGGGGGGAACACTGAAGCTTTCTTT
TRBV19	NA	TRBD1	TRBJ1-5	CASSGGFDRAAQHF	TGTGCCAGTAGTGGGGGATTTGACAGGGCGGCCCAGCATTTT
TRBV5-4	NA	TRBD1	TRBJ2-5	CASSSRQGIQETQYF	TGTGCCAGCAGCTCCCGACAGGGGATACAAGAGACCCAGTACTTC
TRBV9	NA	TRBD1	TRBJ1-6	CASSFRGQGTNSPLHF	TGTGCCAGCAGCTTCCGAGGACAGGGCACGAATTCACCCCTCCACTTT